The sequence of this T cell receptor beta chain was determined in a study of blood T cell repertoires in COVID-19. On the study more broadly: Samples representing acute and convalescent COVID-19 were sourced from the United States, Italy and Spain. From T cells, B-cell-depleted T cells, or PBMCs came the material, which was cDNA or gDNA.

Participants, about 18 to 90 years old, spanned some 23 US areas. Cohorts were assigned according to the clinical history that participants reported. Germline values: CDR1 SNHLY, CDR2 FYNNEI. The ends lost 3 bases at V and 2 bases at J; junction bases unmatched: 8. This CDR3 contains 19 residues. This table comes from immunoSEQ multiplex PCR, and its TCRdb copy is limited to in-frame clones, with some not included. There are under 500,000 clones in the sample; roughly 85% occur only once, and just under 2% lies in the top ten. The TCR was taken from a woman aged 18 to 35 with acute COVID-19. V usage is TRBV2 and J usage is TRBJ2-1; 15 bases are a match to TRBD2. What was sequenced was PBMCs or T cells enriched from blood (not recorded which). The CDR3 sequence: CASSDRRTSGGAPYNEQFF. The DNA of the CDR3 is TGTGCCAGCAGTGATCGGCGGACTAGCGGGGGGGCTCCCTACAATGAGCAGTTCTTC.